This TCR beta chain derives from a study of T cell responses to AZD1222 COVID-19 vaccine. Study observations and caveats: With dominance at 160-218 and 743-854, vaccine-associated CD4 TCRs spanned spike.

Trimming removed 1 base at V and 11 bases at J, with 11 bases between. Germline CDR1 MNHEY, CDR2 SMNVEV (reference sequence). The CDR3 has 12 amino acids. Second-dose groups at about 4 or about 12 weeks were pooled. Points on this clone: What it binds is unknown.

Profiled with immunoSEQ multiplex PCR; TCRdb holds only in-frame clones, not every one. Among more than 150,000 clones listed, 92% were seen once. The sequence came from an adult who received the AZD1222 COVID-19 vaccine. The chain has TRBV27 and TRBJ1-1, with D possibly being TRBD1 (6 bases). The sequences come from peripheral blood, collected 28 days after the second AZD1222 dose. This CDR3 reads CASSLYGGRAFF. The DNA for the CDR3 is TGTGCCAGCAGTTTATACGGGGGCAGGGCTTTCTTT.